This TCR beta chain was recorded in a study of OX40 agonist ivuxolimab in advanced cancers. With regard to this clone: This specimen includes other DNA sequences encoding the same CDR3.

Profiling relied on immunoSEQ multiplex PCR, and the TCRdb table lists in-frame clones only, not all of them. The sample lists tens of thousands of clones, about four fifths occurring once. Looked up from germline, CDR1 is SNHLY and CDR2 is FYNNEI. V lost 0 bases to trimming and J lost 5 bases; unmatched junction nucleotides: 9. The CDR3 length is 17 residues. The chain links TRBV2 to TRBJ2-5; 10 bases match TRBD2. This receptor was obtained from an adult with an advanced solid tumor such as melanoma, head and neck, liver or kidney cancer. Sample: CD4+ or CD8+ T cells sorted from blood, taken in a trial of the OX40 agonist ivuxolimab. As DNA, the CDR3 is TGTGCCAGCAGTGAAGCGGGGGGAGCGGGGGGGCCCGAGACCCAGTACTTC. Its translation is CASSEAGGAGGPETQYF.